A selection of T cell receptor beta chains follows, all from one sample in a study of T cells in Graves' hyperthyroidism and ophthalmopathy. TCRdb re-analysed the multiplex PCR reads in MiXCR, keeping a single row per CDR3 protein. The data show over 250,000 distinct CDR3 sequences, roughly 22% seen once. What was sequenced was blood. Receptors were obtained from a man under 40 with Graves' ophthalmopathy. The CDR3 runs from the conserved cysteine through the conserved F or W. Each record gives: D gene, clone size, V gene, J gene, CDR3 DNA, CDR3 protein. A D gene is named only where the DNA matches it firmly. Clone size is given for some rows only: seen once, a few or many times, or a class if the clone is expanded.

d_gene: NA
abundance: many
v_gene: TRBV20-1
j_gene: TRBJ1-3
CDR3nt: TGCAGTGCTAGAAGGGGGGCTGGAAACACCATATATTTT
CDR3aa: CSARRGAGNTIYF

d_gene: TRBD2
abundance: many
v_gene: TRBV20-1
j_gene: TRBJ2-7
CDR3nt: TGCAGTGCTAGAGTCACGTATAAGCCGGGACTAGCGGGAGGGCCGGGCTACGAGCAGTACTTC
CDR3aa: CSARVTYKPGLAGGPGYEQYF

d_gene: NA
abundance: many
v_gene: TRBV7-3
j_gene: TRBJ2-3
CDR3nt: TGTGCCAGCAGGTTAACAGGGTCAGATACGCAGTATTTT
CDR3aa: CASRLTGSDTQYF

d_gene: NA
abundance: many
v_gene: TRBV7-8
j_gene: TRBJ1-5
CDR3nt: TGTGCCAGCAGCCGATCGGTTAGCAATCAGCCCCAGCATTTT
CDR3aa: CASSRSVSNQPQHF

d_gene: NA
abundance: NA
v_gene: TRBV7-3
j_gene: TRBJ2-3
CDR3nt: TGTGCCAGCAGCCCGGGGACTGCCGCAGATACGCAGTATTTT
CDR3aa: CASSPGTAADTQYF

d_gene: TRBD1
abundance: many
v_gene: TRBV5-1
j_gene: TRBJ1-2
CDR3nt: TGCGCCACCACAGGGACAGGTCAAGACGGCTACACCTTC
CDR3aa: CATTGTGQDGYTF

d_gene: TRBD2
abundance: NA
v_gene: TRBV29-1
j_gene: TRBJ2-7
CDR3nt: TGCAGCGTTGAAGGCGGTACTAGCGGGTGGGGAGAGCAGTACTTC
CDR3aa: CSVEGGTSGWGEQYF

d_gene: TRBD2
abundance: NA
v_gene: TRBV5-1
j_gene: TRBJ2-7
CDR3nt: TGCGCCAGCAGCTTGGTAGCCCCGCTCCCGGGACTAGCGGGAGTTAACGAGCAGTACTTC
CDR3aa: CASSLVAPLPGLAGVNEQYF

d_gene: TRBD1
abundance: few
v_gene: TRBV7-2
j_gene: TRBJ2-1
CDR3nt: TGTGCCAGCAGCTTAGCCCCCTGGACAGGCCGAGGTCATCATGAGCAGTTCTTC
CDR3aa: CASSLAPWTGRGHHEQFF

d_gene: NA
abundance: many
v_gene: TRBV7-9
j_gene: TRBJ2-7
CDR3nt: TGTGCCAGCAGCTTAGGGTGGGCCTACGAGCAGTACTTC
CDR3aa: CASSLGWAYEQYF

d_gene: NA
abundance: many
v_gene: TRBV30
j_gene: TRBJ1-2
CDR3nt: TGTGCCTGGAGTACCCTGCTGGGCTACACCTTC
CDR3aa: CAWSTLLGYTF

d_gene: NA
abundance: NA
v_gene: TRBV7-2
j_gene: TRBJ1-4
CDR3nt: TGTGCCAGCAGCTTAGTCCCGACAGGTGATGAAAAACTGTTTTTT
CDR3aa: CASSLVPTGDEKLFF

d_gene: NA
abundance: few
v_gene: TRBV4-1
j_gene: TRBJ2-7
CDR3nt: TGCGCCAGCAGCCAAACGCCTCGGGCAGCCGAGCAGTACTTC
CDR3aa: CASSQTPRAAEQYF

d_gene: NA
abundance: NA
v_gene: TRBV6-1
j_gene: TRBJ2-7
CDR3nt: TGTGCCAGCGGGAGACAAGACTACGAGCAGTACTTC
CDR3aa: CASGRQDYEQYF

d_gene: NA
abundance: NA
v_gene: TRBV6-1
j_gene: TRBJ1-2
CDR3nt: TGTGCCAGCAGACTACTGGGGACCTATGGCTACACCTTC
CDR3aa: CASRLLGTYGYTF

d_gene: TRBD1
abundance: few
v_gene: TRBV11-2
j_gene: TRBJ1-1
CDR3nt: TGTGCCAGCAGCTTAGACCGTGTTGACAGGGGAAAGGAAGCTTTCTTT
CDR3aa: CASSLDRVDRGKEAFF

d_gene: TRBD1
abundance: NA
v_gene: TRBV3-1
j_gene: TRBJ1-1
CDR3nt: TGTGCCAGCAGCCAAGATTTTCCGGGACAGGGTATCGCCATGAACACTGAAGCTTTCTTT
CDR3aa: CASSQDFPGQGIAMNTEAFF

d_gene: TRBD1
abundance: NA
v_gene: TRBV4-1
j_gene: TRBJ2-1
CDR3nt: TGCGCCAGCAGGAAGACAGGGGCCAATGAGCAGTTCTTC
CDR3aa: CASRKTGANEQFF

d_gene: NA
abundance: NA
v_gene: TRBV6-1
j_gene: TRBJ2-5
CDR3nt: TGTGCCATCAATGACATCTCCTACCAAGAGACCCAGTACTTC
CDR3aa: CAINDISYQETQYF

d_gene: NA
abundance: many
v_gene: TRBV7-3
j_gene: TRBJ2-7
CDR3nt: TGTGCCAGCAGCTTAGGCGCTTCGGGCTACGAGCAGTACTTC
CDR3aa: CASSLGASGYEQYF

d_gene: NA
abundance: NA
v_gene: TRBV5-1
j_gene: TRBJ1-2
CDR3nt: TGCGCCAGCAGTAGGGGGGGCTACGGCTATGGCTACACCTTC
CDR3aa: CASSRGGYGYGYTF

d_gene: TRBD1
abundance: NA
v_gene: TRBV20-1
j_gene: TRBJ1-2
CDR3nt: TGCAGCACAGGGACAGGGCTTGGGGGCTACACCTTC
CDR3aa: CSTGTGLGGYTF

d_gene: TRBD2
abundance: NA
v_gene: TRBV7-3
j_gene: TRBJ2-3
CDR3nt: TGTGCCAGCTCGCAGGGGAGCGGGAGGCTCACAGATACGCAGTATTTT
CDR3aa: CASSQGSGRLTDTQYF

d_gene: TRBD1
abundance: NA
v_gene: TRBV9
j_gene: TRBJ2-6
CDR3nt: TGTGCCAGCAGTGCTAAGGGGGGGAGGACAGGGGGCATCTCCTCTGGGGTCAACGTCCTGACTTTC
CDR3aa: CASSAKGGRTGGISSGVNVLTF

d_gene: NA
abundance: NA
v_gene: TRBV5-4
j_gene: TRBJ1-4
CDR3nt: TGTGCCAGCAGCAGGGACGCCTCAACTAATGAAAAACTGTTTTTT
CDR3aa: CASSRDASTNEKLFF

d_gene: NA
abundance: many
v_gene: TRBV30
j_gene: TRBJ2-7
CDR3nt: TGTGCCTGTCACCTGACAGGCTCCGGGAGGGAGCAGTACTTC
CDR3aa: CACHLTGSGREQYF

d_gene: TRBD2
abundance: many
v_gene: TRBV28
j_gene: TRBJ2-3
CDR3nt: TGTGCCAGCAGTTTTGAGTCTAGCGGGAAATGGTCAGATACGCAGTATTTT
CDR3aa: CASSFESSGKWSDTQYF

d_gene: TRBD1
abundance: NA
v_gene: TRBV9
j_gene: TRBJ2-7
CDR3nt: TGTGCCAGCAGAGCGACACAGGGGTCCTACGAGCAGTACTTC
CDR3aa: CASRATQGSYEQYF

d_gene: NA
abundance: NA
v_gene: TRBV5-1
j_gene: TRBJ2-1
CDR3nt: TGCGGCAGCTTGGAACAGACAGTTCGGACCAATGAGCAGTTCTTC
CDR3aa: CGSLEQTVRTNEQFF

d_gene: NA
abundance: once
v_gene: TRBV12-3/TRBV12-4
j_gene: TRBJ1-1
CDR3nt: TGTGCCAGCACCCCCCGCCCAGACACTGAAGCTTTCTTT
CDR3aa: CASTPRPDTEAFF

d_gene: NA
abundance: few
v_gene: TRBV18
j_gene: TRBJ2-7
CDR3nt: TGTGCCAGCTCACCGCCCGGGACAAACTTCTACGAGCAGTACTTC
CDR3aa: CASSPPGTNFYEQYF

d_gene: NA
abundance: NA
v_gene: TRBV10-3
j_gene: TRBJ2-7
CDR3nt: TGTGCCATCAGTGAGTTCGAGACTAGAACCTACGAGCAGTACTTC
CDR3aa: CAISEFETRTYEQYF

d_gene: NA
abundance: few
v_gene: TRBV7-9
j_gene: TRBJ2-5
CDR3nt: TGTGCCGGCAGCCTTAGCGCAGGGATGCAAGAGACCCAGTACTTC
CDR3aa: CAGSLSAGMQETQYF

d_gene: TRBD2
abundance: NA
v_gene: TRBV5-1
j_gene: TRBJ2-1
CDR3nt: TGCGCCAGCAGGACTAGCGGGTCAGGGGAGCAGTTCTTC
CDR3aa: CASRTSGSGEQFF

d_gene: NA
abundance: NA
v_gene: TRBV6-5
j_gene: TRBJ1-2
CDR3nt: TGTGCCAGCAGTCCACGGACCGTTAACTATGGCTACACCTTC
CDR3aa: CASSPRTVNYGYTF

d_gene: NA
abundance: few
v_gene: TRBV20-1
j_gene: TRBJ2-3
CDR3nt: TGCAGTGCTATATCCGGGTTGGGCACAGATACGCAGTATTTT
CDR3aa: CSAISGLGTDTQYF

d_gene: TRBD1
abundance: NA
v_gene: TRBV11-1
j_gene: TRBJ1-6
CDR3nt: TGTGCCAGCAGCTTAGAAGTTTGGGACAGAAATTCACCCCTCCACTTT
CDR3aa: CASSLEVWDRNSPLHF

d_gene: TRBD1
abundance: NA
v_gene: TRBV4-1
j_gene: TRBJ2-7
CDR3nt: TGCGCCAGCAGCCTAGACGACAGGGGCTCCTACGAGCAGTACTTC
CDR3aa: CASSLDDRGSYEQYF

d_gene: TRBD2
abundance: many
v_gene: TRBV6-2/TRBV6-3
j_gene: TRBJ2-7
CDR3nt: TGTGCCAGCCGACCATCTAGCGGGAGGGCTGACGAGCAGTACTTC
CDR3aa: CASRPSSGRADEQYF

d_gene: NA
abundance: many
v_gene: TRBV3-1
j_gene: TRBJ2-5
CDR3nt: TGTGCCAGCAGCCAGACAGGATCGATGTACCAAGAGACCCAGTACTTC
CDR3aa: CASSQTGSMYQETQYF